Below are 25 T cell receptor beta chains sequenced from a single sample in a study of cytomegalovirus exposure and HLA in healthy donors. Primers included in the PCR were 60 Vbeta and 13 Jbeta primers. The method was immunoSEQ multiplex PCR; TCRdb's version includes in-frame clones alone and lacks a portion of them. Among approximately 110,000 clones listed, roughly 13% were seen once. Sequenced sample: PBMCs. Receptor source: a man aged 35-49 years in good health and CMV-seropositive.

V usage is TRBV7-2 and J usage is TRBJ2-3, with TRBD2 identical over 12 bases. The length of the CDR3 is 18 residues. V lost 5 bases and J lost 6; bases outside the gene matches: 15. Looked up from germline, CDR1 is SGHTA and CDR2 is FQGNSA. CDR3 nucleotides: TGTGCCAGCAGCCCACAAAGGACTAGCGGGACGGTCATGGATACGCAGTATTTT. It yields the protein CASSPQRTSGTVMDTQYF. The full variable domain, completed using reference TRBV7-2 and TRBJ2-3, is GAGVSQSPSNKVTEKGKDVELRCDPISGHTALYWYRQSLGQGLEFLIYFQGNSAPDKSGLPSDRFSAERTGGSVSTLTIQRTQQEDSAVYLCASSPQRTSGTVMDTQYFGPGTRLTVL.

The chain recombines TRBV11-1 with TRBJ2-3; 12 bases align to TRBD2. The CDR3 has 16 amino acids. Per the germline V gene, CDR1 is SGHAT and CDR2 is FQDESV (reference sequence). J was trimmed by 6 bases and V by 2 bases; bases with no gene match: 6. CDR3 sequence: CASSLNRTSGKDTQYF. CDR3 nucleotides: TGTGCCAGCAGCTTAAATAGGACTAGCGGGAAGGATACGCAGTATTTT. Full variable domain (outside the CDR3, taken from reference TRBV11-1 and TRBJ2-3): EAEVAQSPRYKITEKSQAVAFWCDPISGHATLYWYRQILGQGPELLVQFQDESVVDDSQLPKDRFSAERLKGVDSTLKIQPAELGDSAMYLCASSLNRTSGKDTQYFGPGTRLTVL.

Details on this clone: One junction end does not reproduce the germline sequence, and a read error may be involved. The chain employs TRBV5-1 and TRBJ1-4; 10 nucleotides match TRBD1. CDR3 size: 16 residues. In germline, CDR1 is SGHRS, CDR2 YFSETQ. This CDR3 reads CASSSPRQGAREKLFF. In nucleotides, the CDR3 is TGTGCCAGCAGCTCACCCCGACAGGGGGCGCGAGAAAAACTGTTTTTT.

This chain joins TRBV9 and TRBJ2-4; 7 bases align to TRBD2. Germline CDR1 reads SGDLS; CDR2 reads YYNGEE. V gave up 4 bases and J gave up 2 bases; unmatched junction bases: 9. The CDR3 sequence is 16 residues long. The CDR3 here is CASSTGLVMSKNIQYF. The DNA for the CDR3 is TGTGCCAGCAGCACCGGACTAGTTATGTCCAAAAACATTCAGTACTTC.

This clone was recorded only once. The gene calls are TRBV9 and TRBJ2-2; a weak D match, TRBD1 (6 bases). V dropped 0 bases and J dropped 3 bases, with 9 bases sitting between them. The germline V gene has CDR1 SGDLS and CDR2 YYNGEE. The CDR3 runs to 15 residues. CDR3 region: CASSVAGQYTGELFF. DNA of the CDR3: TGTGCCAGCAGCGTAGCCGGACAGTACACCGGGGAGCTGTTTTTT.

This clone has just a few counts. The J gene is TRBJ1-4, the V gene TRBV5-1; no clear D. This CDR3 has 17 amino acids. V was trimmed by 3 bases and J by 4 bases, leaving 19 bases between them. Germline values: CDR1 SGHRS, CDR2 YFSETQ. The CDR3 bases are TGCGCCAGCAGCTCGGGGAGAACCCTTTTTCTTAATGAAAAACTGTTTTTT. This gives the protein CASSSGRTLFLNEKLFF.

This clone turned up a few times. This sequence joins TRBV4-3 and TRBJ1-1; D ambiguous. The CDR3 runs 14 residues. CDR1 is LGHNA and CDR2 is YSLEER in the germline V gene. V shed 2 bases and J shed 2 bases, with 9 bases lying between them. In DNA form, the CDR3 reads TGCGCCAGCAGCCAATGGACGGGAAACACTGAAGCTTTCTTT. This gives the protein CASSQWTGNTEAFF.

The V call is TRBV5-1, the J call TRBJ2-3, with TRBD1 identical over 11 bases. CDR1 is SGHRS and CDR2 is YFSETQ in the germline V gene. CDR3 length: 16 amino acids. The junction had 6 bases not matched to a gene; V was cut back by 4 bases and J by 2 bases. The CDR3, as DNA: TGCGCCAGCAGCATAGGACAGGGGGCGTACACAGATACGCAGTATTTT. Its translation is CASSIGQGAYTDTQYF.

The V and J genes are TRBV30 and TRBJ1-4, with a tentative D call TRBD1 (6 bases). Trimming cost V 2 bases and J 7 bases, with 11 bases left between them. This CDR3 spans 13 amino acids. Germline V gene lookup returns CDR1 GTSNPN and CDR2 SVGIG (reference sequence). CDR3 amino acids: CAWSPGQGEKLFF. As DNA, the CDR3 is TGTGCCTGGAGTCCGGGACAAGGTGAAAAACTGTTTTTT.

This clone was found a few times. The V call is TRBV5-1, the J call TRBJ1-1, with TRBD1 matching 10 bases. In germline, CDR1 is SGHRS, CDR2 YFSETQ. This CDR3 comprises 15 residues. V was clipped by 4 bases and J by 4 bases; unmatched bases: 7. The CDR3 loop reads CASSVTGTGATEAFF. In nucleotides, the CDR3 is TGCGCCAGCAGCGTGACCGGGACAGGGGCCACTGAAGCTTTCTTT.

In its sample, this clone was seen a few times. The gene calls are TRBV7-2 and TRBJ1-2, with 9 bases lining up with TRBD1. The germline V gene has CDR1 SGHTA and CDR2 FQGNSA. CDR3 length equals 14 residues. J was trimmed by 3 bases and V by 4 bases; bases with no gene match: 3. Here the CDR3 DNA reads TGTGCCAGCAGCTCGACAGGGGGATACTATGGCTACACCTTC. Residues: CASSSTGGYYGYTF.

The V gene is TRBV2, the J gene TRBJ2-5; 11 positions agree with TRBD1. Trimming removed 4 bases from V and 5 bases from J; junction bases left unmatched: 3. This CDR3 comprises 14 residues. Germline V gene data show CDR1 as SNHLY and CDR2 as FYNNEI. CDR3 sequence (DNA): TGTGCCAGCAGTGTAAGGACAGGGGGCGAGACCCAGTACTTC. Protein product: CASSVRTGGETQYF.

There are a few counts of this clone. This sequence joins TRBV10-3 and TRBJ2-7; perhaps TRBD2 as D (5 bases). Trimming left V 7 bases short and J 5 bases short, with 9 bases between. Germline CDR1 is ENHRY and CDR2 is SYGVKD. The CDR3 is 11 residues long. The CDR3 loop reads CAINLGNEQYF. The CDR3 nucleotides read TGTGCCATCAACCTCGGGAACGAGCAGTACTTC.

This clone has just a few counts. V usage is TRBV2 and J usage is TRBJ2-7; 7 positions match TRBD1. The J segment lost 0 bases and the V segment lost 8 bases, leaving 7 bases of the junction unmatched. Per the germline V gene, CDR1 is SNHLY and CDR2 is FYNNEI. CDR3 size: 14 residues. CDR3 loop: CASLGQANSYEQYF. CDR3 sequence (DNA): TGTGCCAGCCTAGGACAGGCGAACTCCTACGAGCAGTACTTC.

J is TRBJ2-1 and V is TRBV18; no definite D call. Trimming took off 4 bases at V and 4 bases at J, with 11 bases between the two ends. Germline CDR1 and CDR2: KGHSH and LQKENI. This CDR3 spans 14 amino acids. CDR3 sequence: CASSLTQDYNEQFF. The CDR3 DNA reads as TGTGCCAGCTCACTAACTCAGGATTACAATGAGCAGTTCTTC.

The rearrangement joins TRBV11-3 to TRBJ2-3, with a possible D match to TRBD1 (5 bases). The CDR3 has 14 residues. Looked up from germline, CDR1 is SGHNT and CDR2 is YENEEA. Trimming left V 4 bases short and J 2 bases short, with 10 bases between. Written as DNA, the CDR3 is TGTGCCAGCAGCTCAGGGAAGAACACAGATACGCAGTATTTT. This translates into CASSSGKNTDTQYF.

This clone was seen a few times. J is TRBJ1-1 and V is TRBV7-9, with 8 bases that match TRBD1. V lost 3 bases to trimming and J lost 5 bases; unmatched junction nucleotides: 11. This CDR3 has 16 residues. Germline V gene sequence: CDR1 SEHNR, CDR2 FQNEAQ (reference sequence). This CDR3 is CASSLYRGGYGTEAFF. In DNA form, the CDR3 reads TGTGCCAGCAGCTTGTACAGGGGGGGATACGGGACTGAAGCTTTCTTT.

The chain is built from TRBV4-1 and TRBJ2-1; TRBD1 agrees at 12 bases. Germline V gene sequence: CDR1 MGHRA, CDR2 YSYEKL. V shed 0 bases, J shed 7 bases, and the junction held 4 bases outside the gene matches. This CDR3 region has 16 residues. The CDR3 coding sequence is TGCGCCAGCAGCCAAGAGCGGGACAGGGGGCGGAATGAGCAGTTCTTC. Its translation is CASSQERDRGRNEQFF.

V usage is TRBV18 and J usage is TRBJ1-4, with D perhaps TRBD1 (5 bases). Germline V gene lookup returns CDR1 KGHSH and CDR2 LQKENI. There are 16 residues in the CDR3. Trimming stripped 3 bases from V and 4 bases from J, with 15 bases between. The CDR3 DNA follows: TGTGCCAGCTCACCCGCCTGGGGGGATTATAATGAAAAACTGTTTTTT. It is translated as CASSPAWGDYNEKLFF.

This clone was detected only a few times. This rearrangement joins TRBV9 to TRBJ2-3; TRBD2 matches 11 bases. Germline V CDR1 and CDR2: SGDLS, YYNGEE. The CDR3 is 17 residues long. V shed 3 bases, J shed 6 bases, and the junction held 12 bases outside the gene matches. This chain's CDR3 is CASSGGGLAGDRDTQYF. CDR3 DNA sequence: TGTGCCAGCAGCGGGGGCGGACTAGCGGGTGACCGGGATACGCAGTATTTT.

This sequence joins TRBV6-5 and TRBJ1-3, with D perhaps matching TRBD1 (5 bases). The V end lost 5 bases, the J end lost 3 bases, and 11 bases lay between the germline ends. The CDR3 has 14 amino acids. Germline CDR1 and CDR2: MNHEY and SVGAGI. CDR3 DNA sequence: TGTGCCAGCAGTAAAAGGACACTTGGAAACACCATATATTTT. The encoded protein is CASSKRTLGNTIYF.

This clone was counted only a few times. Here the CDR3 reads CASSLPMGAISYEQYF. CDR3 sequence (DNA): TGTGCCAGCAGCCTACCAATGGGGGCCATCTCCTACGAGCAGTACTTC. The rearrangement uses TRBV7-9 and TRBJ2-5; possibly TRBD1 for D (6 bases). Gene TRBJ2-7 matches the end of the DNA better, so the J call may be wrong. The germline V gene has CDR1 SEHNR and CDR2 FQNEAQ (reference sequence). The CDR3 runs to 16 residues.

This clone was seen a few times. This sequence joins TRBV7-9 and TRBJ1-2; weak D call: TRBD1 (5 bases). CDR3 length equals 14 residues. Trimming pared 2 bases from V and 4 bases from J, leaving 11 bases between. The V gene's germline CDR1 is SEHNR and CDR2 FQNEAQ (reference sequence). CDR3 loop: CASSLSQGRYGYTF. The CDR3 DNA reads TGTGCCAGCAGCTTAAGTCAGGGCCGCTATGGCTACACCTTC.

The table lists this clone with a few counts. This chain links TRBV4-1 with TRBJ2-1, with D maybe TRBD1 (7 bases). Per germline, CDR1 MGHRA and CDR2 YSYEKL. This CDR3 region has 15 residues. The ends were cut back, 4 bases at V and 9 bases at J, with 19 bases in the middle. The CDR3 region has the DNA TGCGCCAGCAGCCCGCCAGGGGGGAACGGTGGTGAGCAGTTCTTC. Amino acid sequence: CASSPPGGNGGEQFF.

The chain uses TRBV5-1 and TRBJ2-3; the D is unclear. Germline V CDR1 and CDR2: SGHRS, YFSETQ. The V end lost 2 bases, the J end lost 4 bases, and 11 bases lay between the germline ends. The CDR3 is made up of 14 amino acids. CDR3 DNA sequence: TGCGCCAGCAGCTTCAGTAGCCCCCCAGATACGCAGTATTTT. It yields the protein CASSFSSPPDTQYF.